These 14 T cell receptor beta chains were sequenced from one sample in a study of shared clonotypes between healthy human individuals. Sequencing was performed with immunoSEQ multiplex PCR; in TCRdb, only in-frame clones are kept and a portion is missing. The data contain approximately 2.5 million clones, about 92% of them singletons. Specimen: naive CD4+ T cells sorted from blood. Subset denoted: CD45RA+ positively selected. The origin of the receptors is a man aged 18-30 years in good health.

For the CDR3, the DNA is TGTGCCTGGAGTGCGGGGCAGGGGCGCACAGATACGCAGTATTTT. This translates into CAWSAGQGRTDTQYF. The V and J genes are TRBV30 and TRBJ2-3; possibly TRBD1 for D (6 bases). This CDR3 is built from 15 residues. V was trimmed by 1 base and J by 1 base, leaving 12 bases between them. Germline V gene data show CDR1 as GTSNPN and CDR2 as SVGIG (reference sequence).

V usage is TRBV25-1 and J usage is TRBJ2-2; TRBD1 might be the D (6 bases). Trimming shortened V by 5 bases and J by 1 base, and 11 bases separated the two germline ends. Germline CDR1 and CDR2: MGHDK and SYGVNS. The CDR3 contains 15 residues. The CDR3 loop is CASSSKTGNTGELFF. DNA of the CDR3: TGTGCCAGCAGTTCTAAGACAGGGAACACCGGGGAGCTGTTTTTT.

The V call is TRBV11-2, the J call TRBJ2-1; TRBD1 is a possible D gene (5 bases). The CDR3 contains 18 residues. The V gene's germline CDR1 is SGHAT and CDR2 FQNNGV. Trimming removed 0 bases from V and 5 bases from J, with 20 bases in between. This CDR3 is CASSLELLDPIRDNEQFF. The CDR3 bases are TGTGCCAGCAGCTTAGAACTCCTGGACCCTATCAGGGACAATGAGCAGTTCTTC.

CDR3 loop: CASSPPNYGYTF. The CDR3 nucleotides read TGTGCCAGCAGTCCACCCAACTATGGCTACACCTTC. The chain recombines TRBV28 with TRBJ1-2; unclear D gene. The V and J ends lost 5 bases and 2 bases respectively, with 6 bases between them. Germline V gives CDR1 MDHEN, CDR2 SYDVKM. This CDR3 has 12 residues.

V is TRBV4-1 and J is TRBJ2-3; 12 nucleotides agree with TRBD2. V was pared by 3 bases and J by 5 bases, with 6 bases of the junction left unmatched. Looked up from germline, CDR1 is MGHRA and CDR2 is YSYEKL. The length of the CDR3 is 16 residues. The CDR3 bases are TGCGCCAGCAGCCAGCCGGGACTAGCGGGTTTAGATACGCAGTATTTT. Translated, it gives CASSQPGLAGLDTQYF.

Worth noting for this clone: Other nucleotide sequences from this sample produce the same CDR3. This chain connects TRBV29-1 to TRBJ1-2, with D unresolved. The CDR3 sequence is 9 residues long. V was clipped by 3 bases and J by 7 bases, with 3 bases between them. CDR1 is SQVTM and CDR2 is ANQGSEA in the germline V gene. For the CDR3, the DNA is TGCAGCGTTGACCGTGGCTACACCTTC. Its protein is CSVDRGYTF.

The gene calls are TRBV7-9 and TRBJ2-3; D remains ambiguous. The CDR3 is 16 residues long. CDR1 and CDR2 (germline): SEHNR, FQNEAQ (reference sequence). Trimming pared 5 bases from V and 0 bases from J, leaving 15 bases between. The CDR3 is CASSRRDSISTDTQYF. CDR3 DNA sequence: TGTGCCAGCAGCCGCCGCGACTCTATAAGCACAGATACGCAGTATTTT.

The gene calls are TRBV27 and TRBJ1-1; D gene ambiguous. The CDR3 is made up of 13 amino acids. Trimming stripped 7 bases from V and 7 bases from J, with 16 bases between. Germline lookup yields CDR1 MNHEY and CDR2 SMNVEV (reference sequence). CDR3 sequence: CASTLNSGFEAFF. The CDR3 nucleotides read TGTGCCAGCACCCTGAACAGTGGGTTTGAAGCTTTCTTT.

The J gene is TRBJ2-2, the V gene TRBV9, with D tentatively TRBD2 (6 bases). The length of the CDR3 is 14 residues. Germline V gene data show CDR1 as SGDLS and CDR2 as YYNGEE. The ends were cut back, 6 bases at V and 4 bases at J, with 13 bases in the middle. CDR3 protein: CASTAGSGTGELFF. Here the CDR3 DNA reads TGTGCCAGCACCGCGGGGAGCGGCACCGGGGAGCTGTTTTTT.

As to this clone: The sample carries other DNA sequences with the same CDR3. The chain joins TRBV29-1 to TRBJ2-5; no reliable D call. V lost 6 bases, J lost 0 bases, and 11 bases lay in between. This CDR3 comprises 13 residues. Germline V CDR1 and CDR2: SQVTM, ANQGSEA. The CDR3: CSVALMYQETQYF. DNA of the CDR3: TGCAGCGTCGCCTTGATGTACCAAGAGACCCAGTACTTC.

The genes are TRBV5-1 and TRBJ1-2, with TRBD1 as a possible D gene (6 bases). With 4 bases removed from V and 7 bases from J, the gap between germline ends came to 17 bases. The CDR3 has 14 amino acids. Germline V lookup: CDR1 SGHRS, CDR2 YFSETQ. The CDR3 protein is CASSPPLLRGGYTF. The CDR3 DNA follows: TGCGCCAGCAGCCCCCCCTTACTCAGGGGTGGCTACACCTTC.

V is TRBV5-1 and J is TRBJ2-4; D might be TRBD2 (7 bases). Trimming removed 9 bases from V and 2 bases from J, with 18 bases in between. The CDR3 is made up of 15 amino acids. Looked up from germline, CDR1 is SGHRS and CDR2 is YFSETQ. CDR3 nucleotide sequence: TGCGCCACCTCAGAGGGGGGGAGGACCAAAAACATTCAGTACTTC. Amino acid sequence: CATSEGGRTKNIQYF.

This chain joins TRBV27 and TRBJ1-4, with D tentatively TRBD1 (5 bases). Trimming pared 4 bases from V and 8 bases from J, leaving 11 bases between. The germline CDR1 and CDR2 sequences are MNHEY and SMNVEV (reference sequence). The CDR3 spans 13 residues. CDR3 protein: CASSSRVYEKLFF. The CDR3 DNA is TGTGCCAGCAGTTCCAGGGTTTACGAAAAACTGTTTTTT.

The chain joins TRBV6-5 to TRBJ2-7; D remains unclear. Germline CDR1 MNHEY, CDR2 SVGAGI. This CDR3 is built from 13 residues. Trimming stripped 1 base from V and 2 bases from J, with 6 bases between. As DNA, the CDR3 is TGTGCCAGCAGTTACTTAGGAACCTACGAGCAGTACTTC. Its protein product is CASSYLGTYEQYF.